Listed below are T cell receptor beta chains from one sample, sequenced in a study of CD8 T cells in ankylosing spondylitis. Using its own MiXCR run on the 5' RACE reads, TCRdb lists one record per CDR3 protein. The table shows 250,000 to 400,000 distinct CDR3 sequences, with about 9.9% occurring only once. The sample was blood, either unsorted or a sorted T cell fraction (not recorded which). These receptor sequences come from a female donor with ankylosing spondylitis or in good health (not recorded which). Each CDR3 is given with its conserved first and last residue. Fields, in order: J gene, V gene, D gene, clone size, CDR3 DNA, CDR3 protein. The D gene is left open where the match is weak. Not all rows give a size; the values are once, few, many and, for expanded clones, a class.

J gene: TRBJ1-4; V gene: TRBV7-8; D gene: -; clone size: many; CDR3 DNA: TGTGCCAGCAGCTCCGAGGACACGCCTAATGAAAAACTGTTTTTT; CDR3 protein: CASSSEDTPNEKLFF
J gene: TRBJ1-6; V gene: TRBV6-1; D gene: -; clone size: many; CDR3 DNA: TGTGCCAGCACCTCCCGGCCTACCTATAATTCACCCCTCCACTTT; CDR3 protein: CASTSRPTYNSPLHF
J gene: TRBJ2-5; V gene: TRBV27; D gene: TRBD1; clone size: few; CDR3 DNA: TGTGCCAGCAGGGAAGGGCGCGACCTTAAGACAGGGGATTCCTTGACCCAGTACTTC; CDR3 protein: CASREGRDLKTGDSLTQYF
J gene: TRBJ2-5; V gene: TRBV2; D gene: -; clone size: many; CDR3 DNA: TGTGCCAGCAGTGAGGGTAGGGAGACCCAGTACTTC; CDR3 protein: CASSEGRETQYF
J gene: TRBJ2-7; V gene: TRBV28; D gene: -; clone size: many; CDR3 DNA: TGTGCCAGCAAAACTAGGATCGGAGAGCAGTACTTC; CDR3 protein: CASKTRIGEQYF
J gene: TRBJ2-2; V gene: TRBV10-3; D gene: TRBD2; clone size: many; CDR3 DNA: TGTGCCATCAGAGGGACTAGCTCCACCGGGGAGCTGTTTTTT; CDR3 protein: CAIRGTSSTGELFF
J gene: TRBJ2-2; V gene: TRBV20-1; D gene: TRBD1; clone size: -; CDR3 DNA: TGCAGTGCTAGATCTCCGGGACAGGGGGACACCGGGGAGCTGTTTTTT; CDR3 protein: CSARSPGQGDTGELFF
J gene: TRBJ1-1; V gene: TRBV27; D gene: -; clone size: many; CDR3 DNA: TGTGCCAGCAGTTTCGACCCCAGGACTGAAGCTTTCTTT; CDR3 protein: CASSFDPRTEAFF
J gene: TRBJ2-1; V gene: TRBV5-1; D gene: TRBD1; clone size: few; CDR3 DNA: TGCGCCAGCAGCCCCGGGACAGGGATCTATGAGCAGTTCTTC; CDR3 protein: CASSPGTGIYEQFF
J gene: TRBJ2-2; V gene: TRBV6-2/TRBV6-3; D gene: -; clone size: many; CDR3 DNA: TGTGCCAGCAGTTTGACCCTAGCGCGGGGCACCGGGGAGCTGTTTTTT; CDR3 protein: CASSLTLARGTGELFF
J gene: TRBJ2-7; V gene: TRBV5-5; D gene: -; clone size: -; CDR3 DNA: TGTGCCAGCAGCTTGTTGGGCAGGAGCTACGAGCAGTACTTC; CDR3 protein: CASSLLGRSYEQYF
J gene: TRBJ2-2; V gene: TRBV10-3; D gene: -; clone size: -; CDR3 DNA: TGTGCCATCAGTGAGATAGGAGGTAACACCGGGGAGCTGTTTTTT; CDR3 protein: CAISEIGGNTGELFF
J gene: TRBJ2-6; V gene: TRBV3-1; D gene: TRBD1; clone size: -; CDR3 DNA: TGTGCCTGCAGTTTAACGAGACAGGGGGCGACTGGGGCCAACGTCCTGACTTTC; CDR3 protein: CACSLTRQGATGANVLTF
J gene: TRBJ2-7; V gene: TRBV28; D gene: TRBD1; clone size: many; CDR3 DNA: TGTGCCAGCATTCAGCAGGGGGCCTACTACGAGCAGTACTTC; CDR3 protein: CASIQQGAYYEQYF
J gene: TRBJ2-7; V gene: TRBV29-1; D gene: -; clone size: many; CDR3 DNA: TGCAGCGTTGAGGGCGTTGGACGCTACGAGCAGTACTTC; CDR3 protein: CSVEGVGRYEQYF
J gene: TRBJ1-5; V gene: TRBV28; D gene: TRBD1; clone size: many; CDR3 DNA: TGTGCCAGCAGCCCTCCGACAGGGATCAGACAGCCCCAGCATTTT; CDR3 protein: CASSPPTGIRQPQHF
J gene: TRBJ2-7; V gene: TRBV20-1; D gene: -; clone size: few; CDR3 DNA: TGCAGTGCCCCCAGGGACACAGCCTACGAGCAGTACTTC; CDR3 protein: CSAPRDTAYEQYF
J gene: TRBJ2-2; V gene: TRBV28; D gene: TRBD1; clone size: -; CDR3 DNA: TGTGCCAGCAGGCAGACAGGGGAGAACACCGGGGAGCTGTTTTTT; CDR3 protein: CASRQTGENTGELFF
J gene: TRBJ1-1; V gene: TRBV9; D gene: TRBD1; clone size: -; CDR3 DNA: TGTGCCAGCAGCGTAGACCCCCAGGGGGTGAACACTGAAGCTTTCTTT; CDR3 protein: CASSVDPQGVNTEAFF
J gene: TRBJ2-1; V gene: TRBV5-1; D gene: -; clone size: -; CDR3 DNA: TGCGCCAGCAGCTTGGAGACGGGACTCTCCTACAATGAGCAGTTCTTC; CDR3 protein: CASSLETGLSYNEQFF
J gene: TRBJ1-6; V gene: TRBV5-1; D gene: TRBD1; clone size: many; CDR3 DNA: TGCGCCAGCAGAATGGGACAGGATAATTCACCCCTCCACTTT; CDR3 protein: CASRMGQDNSPLHF
J gene: TRBJ2-1; V gene: TRBV2; D gene: -; clone size: few; CDR3 DNA: TGTGCCAGCAGTGTAAAAGTCGGGGACTTCCCGCGTCACAATGAGCAGTTCTTC; CDR3 protein: CASSVKVGDFPRHNEQFF
J gene: TRBJ2-2; V gene: TRBV5-1; D gene: TRBD1; clone size: many; CDR3 DNA: TGCGCCAGCAGCTTGGACAGGGGTAGCACCGGGGAGCTGTTTTTT; CDR3 protein: CASSLDRGSTGELFF
J gene: TRBJ2-5; V gene: TRBV5-1; D gene: TRBD2; clone size: -; CDR3 DNA: TGCGCCAGCAGCTTAACGGGACTAGCGGGGGGGGCCGAGACCCAGTACTTC; CDR3 protein: CASSLTGLAGGAETQYF
J gene: TRBJ2-5; V gene: TRBV11-2; D gene: -; clone size: many; CDR3 DNA: TGTGCCAGCAGCTCCCCCGGCAGGGAGGAGACCCAGTACTTC; CDR3 protein: CASSSPGREETQYF
J gene: TRBJ2-7; V gene: TRBV3-1; D gene: -; clone size: -; CDR3 DNA: TGTGCCAGCAGCCAAGACCAAACAGCCGAGCAGTACTTC; CDR3 protein: CASSQDQTAEQYF
J gene: TRBJ1-2; V gene: TRBV7-2; D gene: TRBD1; clone size: many; CDR3 DNA: TGTGCCAGCAGCTTACGCGGACAGGGGTATGGCTACACCTTC; CDR3 protein: CASSLRGQGYGYTF
J gene: TRBJ2-1; V gene: TRBV18; D gene: -; clone size: few; CDR3 DNA: TGTGCCAGCTCACCAGGACCGTTCGCTTACAATGAGCAGTTCTTC; CDR3 protein: CASSPGPFAYNEQFF
J gene: TRBJ1-5; V gene: TRBV7-6; D gene: -; clone size: many; CDR3 DNA: TGTGCCAGCAGCTCACAACAGAATCAGCCCCAGCATTTT; CDR3 protein: CASSSQQNQPQHF
J gene: TRBJ2-5; V gene: TRBV20-1; D gene: TRBD2; clone size: many; CDR3 DNA: TGCAGTGCTACCGTGGGACTAGCAGCAGAGACCCAGTACTTC; CDR3 protein: CSATVGLAAETQYF
J gene: TRBJ2-2; V gene: TRBV5-1; D gene: -; clone size: many; CDR3 DNA: TGCGCCAGCAGCTCGGACACGAACACCGGGGAGCTGTTTTTT; CDR3 protein: CASSSDTNTGELFF
J gene: TRBJ2-2; V gene: TRBV12-3/TRBV12-4; D gene: -; clone size: many; CDR3 DNA: TGTGCCAGCGGCAGGGTGGGCACCGGGGAGCTGTTTTTT; CDR3 protein: CASGRVGTGELFF
J gene: TRBJ2-1; V gene: TRBV7-8; D gene: TRBD2; clone size: -; CDR3 DNA: TGTGCCAGCAGCCGGACTAGCGGGGGGGGGTACAATGAGCAGTTCTTC; CDR3 protein: CASSRTSGGGYNEQFF
J gene: TRBJ2-3; V gene: TRBV28; D gene: -; clone size: many; CDR3 DNA: TGTGCCAGCAGTCCGCTTGGGGGCCCTCTCCGGCATACGCAGTATTTT; CDR3 protein: CASSPLGGPLRHTQYF
J gene: TRBJ2-7; V gene: TRBV7-2; D gene: TRBD1; clone size: -; CDR3 DNA: TGTGCCAGCAGCGCTGACAGGGGGGCTTACTACGAGCAGTACTTC; CDR3 protein: CASSADRGAYYEQYF
J gene: TRBJ1-4; V gene: TRBV29-1; D gene: -; clone size: many; CDR3 DNA: TGCAGCGTTGATGGTGGGGCCCCTAATGAAAAACTGTTTTTT; CDR3 protein: CSVDGGAPNEKLFF
J gene: TRBJ2-1; V gene: TRBV6-1; D gene: TRBD1; clone size: -; CDR3 DNA: TGTGCCAGCAGTGAAAGACAGGGCTACAATGAGCAGTTCTTC; CDR3 protein: CASSERQGYNEQFF
J gene: TRBJ2-3; V gene: TRBV7-9; D gene: -; clone size: many; CDR3 DNA: TGTGCCAGCAGCTTAGCGGGACACCCAGGACCGTATTTT; CDR3 protein: CASSLAGHPGPYF
J gene: TRBJ1-1; V gene: TRBV10-3; D gene: -; clone size: -; CDR3 DNA: TGTGCCATCAGTCGAGGGGCTGGTACCATGAACACTGAAGCTTTCTTT; CDR3 protein: CAISRGAGTMNTEAFF
J gene: TRBJ2-6; V gene: TRBV29-1; D gene: -; clone size: few; CDR3 DNA: TGCAGCGTGAAGACAGACTCTGGGGCCAACGTCCTGACTTTC; CDR3 protein: CSVKTDSGANVLTF
J gene: TRBJ2-1; V gene: TRBV6-5; D gene: -; clone size: many; CDR3 DNA: TGTGCCAGCAGTTATAGCGGCGATTCCTACAATGAGCAGTTCTTC; CDR3 protein: CASSYSGDSYNEQFF
J gene: TRBJ1-5; V gene: TRBV4-3; D gene: TRBD1; clone size: -; CDR3 DNA: TGCGCCAGCAGCCAAGAGGCACAGGGGTGGGGGCAGCCCCAGCATTTT; CDR3 protein: CASSQEAQGWGQPQHF
J gene: TRBJ2-7; V gene: TRBV12-3/TRBV12-4; D gene: -; clone size: -; CDR3 DNA: TGTGCCAGCAGTCCGGGTGGATCGAGCTCCTACGAGCAGTACTTC; CDR3 protein: CASSPGGSSSYEQYF
J gene: TRBJ2-5; V gene: TRBV7-9; D gene: -; clone size: -; CDR3 DNA: TGTGCCAGCAGCCGAGGGTTGGCCCAAGAGACCCAGTACTTC; CDR3 protein: CASSRGLAQETQYF
J gene: TRBJ1-1; V gene: TRBV2; D gene: -; clone size: -; CDR3 DNA: TGTGCCAGCAGCGGTCAAGGGGGTCCCCACACTGAAGCTTTCTTT; CDR3 protein: CASSGQGGPHTEAFF
J gene: TRBJ1-3; V gene: TRBV20-1; D gene: TRBD1; clone size: many; CDR3 DNA: TGCAGTGCTCCGGACAGGGCCTCTGGAAACACCATATATTTT; CDR3 protein: CSAPDRASGNTIYF
J gene: TRBJ2-1; V gene: TRBV9; D gene: TRBD1; clone size: many; CDR3 DNA: TGTGCCAGCAGCGCAGGGACAGGGCCTGTCTATGAGCAGTTCTTC; CDR3 protein: CASSAGTGPVYEQFF
J gene: TRBJ1-6; V gene: TRBV5-1; D gene: -; clone size: many; CDR3 DNA: TGCGCCGGGATCGGCCGGGACCCAATCGGGACCCTCCACTTT; CDR3 protein: CAGIGRDPIGTLHF
J gene: TRBJ1-4; V gene: TRBV28; D gene: TRBD1; clone size: -; CDR3 DNA: TGTGCCAGCAGTCCAGGGACAGGGAATGAAAAACTGTTTTTT; CDR3 protein: CASSPGTGNEKLFF
J gene: TRBJ1-2; V gene: TRBV28; D gene: -; clone size: many; CDR3 DNA: TGTGCCAGCAGTTCTAATCTTTGGGTCGAGGGCTACTACACCTTC; CDR3 protein: CASSSNLWVEGYYTF
J gene: TRBJ2-3; V gene: TRBV24-1; D gene: -; clone size: -; CDR3 DNA: TGTGCCACCAGTTCGTCGAGGCGGGGAAGCACAGATACGCAGTATTTT; CDR3 protein: CATSSSRRGSTDTQYF
J gene: TRBJ2-2; V gene: TRBV5-1; D gene: -; clone size: many; CDR3 DNA: TGCGCCAGCAGATTCGACGGATACACCGGGGAGCTGTTTTTT; CDR3 protein: CASRFDGYTGELFF
J gene: TRBJ2-1; V gene: TRBV14; D gene: -; clone size: -; CDR3 DNA: TGTGCCAGCAGCCAAGAGTCTAGCGCCTACAATGAGCAGTTCTTC; CDR3 protein: CASSQESSAYNEQFF
J gene: TRBJ2-6; V gene: TRBV3-1; D gene: -; clone size: few; CDR3 DNA: TGTGCCAGCAGCCAAGAAAGGCCAGGAGTTCTCCGCTCTGGGGCCAACGTCCTGACTTTC; CDR3 protein: CASSQERPGVLRSGANVLTF
J gene: TRBJ2-1; V gene: TRBV5-5; D gene: TRBD1; clone size: -; CDR3 DNA: TGTGCCAGCAGCTCCCGTGTGGGACAGGGGGCGTATGAGCAGTTCTTC; CDR3 protein: CASSSRVGQGAYEQFF